A few counts support the clone carrying this TCR beta chain. This sample is drawn from a study of blood T cell repertoires in COVID-19. Study context: Sources were T cells, B-cell-depleted T cells, or PBMCs; the material itself was cDNA or gDNA.

Donors in Cohort 3 who had recovered were those with two negative PCRs, healthcare professional clearance, or resolution of their symptoms. CDR1 is LNHDA and CDR2 is SQIVND in the germline V gene (reference sequence). The CDR3 contains 14 residues. With 3 bases removed from V and 2 bases from J, the gap between germline ends came to 8 bases. Original processing notes: Using reference gene primer amplification, nucleated cell counts were estimated. TCRdb keeps only in-frame clones here, not all; method: immunoSEQ multiplex PCR. That table furnishes V, J and clone size, whereas the DNA furnished D and trimming. The sample lists 150,000 to 250,000 clones, about 90% occurring once.

The sequence was collected from a woman in her thirties who had recovered from COVID-19. V is TRBV19 and J is TRBJ1-5; D ambiguous. Sequenced input: PBMCs or T cells enriched from blood (not recorded which). CDR3 DNA: TGTGCCAGTAGTATCGTCCAGGGCAATCAGCCCCAGCATTTT. Protein product: CASSIVQGNQPQHF.